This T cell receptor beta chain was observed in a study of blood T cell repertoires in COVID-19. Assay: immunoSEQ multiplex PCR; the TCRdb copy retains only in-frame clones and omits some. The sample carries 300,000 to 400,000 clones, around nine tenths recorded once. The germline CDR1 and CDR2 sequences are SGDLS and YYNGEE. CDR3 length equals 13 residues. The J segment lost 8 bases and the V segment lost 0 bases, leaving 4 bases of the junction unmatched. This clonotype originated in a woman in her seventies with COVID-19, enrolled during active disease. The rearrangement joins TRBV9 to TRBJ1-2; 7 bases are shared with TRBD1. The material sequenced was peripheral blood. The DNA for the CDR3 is TGTGCCAGCAGCGTAGACAGGGGTAGGGGCTACACCTTC. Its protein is CASSVDRGRGYTF.